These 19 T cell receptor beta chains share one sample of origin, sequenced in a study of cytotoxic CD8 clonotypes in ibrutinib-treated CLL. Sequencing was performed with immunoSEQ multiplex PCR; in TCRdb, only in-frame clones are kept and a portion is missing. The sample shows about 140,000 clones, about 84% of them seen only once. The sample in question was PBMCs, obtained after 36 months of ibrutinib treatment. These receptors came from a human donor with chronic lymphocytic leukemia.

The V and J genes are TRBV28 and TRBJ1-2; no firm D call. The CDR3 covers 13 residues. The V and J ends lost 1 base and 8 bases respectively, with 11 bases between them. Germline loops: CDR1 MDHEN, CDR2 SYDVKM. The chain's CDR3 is CASSLFPGKGYTF. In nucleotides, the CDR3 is TGTGCCAGCAGTTTATTTCCGGGGAAAGGCTACACCTTC.

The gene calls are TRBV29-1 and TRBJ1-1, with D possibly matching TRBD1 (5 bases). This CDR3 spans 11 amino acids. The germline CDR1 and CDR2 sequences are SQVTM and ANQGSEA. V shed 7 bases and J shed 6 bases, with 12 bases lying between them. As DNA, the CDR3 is TGCAGCGCTGGGGGGTGGGCTGAAGCTTTCTTT. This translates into CSAGGWAEAFF.

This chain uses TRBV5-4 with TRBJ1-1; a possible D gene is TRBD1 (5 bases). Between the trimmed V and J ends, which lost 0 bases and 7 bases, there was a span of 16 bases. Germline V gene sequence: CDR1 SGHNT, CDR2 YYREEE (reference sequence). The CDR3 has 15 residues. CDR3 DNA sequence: TGTGCCAGCAGCTTGGTGGCAGGGAGCAACCTTGAAGCTTTCTTT. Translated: CASSLVAGSNLEAFF.

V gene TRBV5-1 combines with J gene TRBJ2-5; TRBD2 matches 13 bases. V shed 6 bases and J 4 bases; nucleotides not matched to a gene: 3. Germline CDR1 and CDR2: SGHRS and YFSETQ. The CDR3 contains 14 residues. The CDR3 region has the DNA TGCGCCAGCAAAACTAGCGGGGGGGTAGAGACCCAGTACTTC. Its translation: CASKTSGGVETQYF. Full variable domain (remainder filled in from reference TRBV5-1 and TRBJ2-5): KAGVTQTPRYLIKTRGQQVTLSCSPISGHRSVSWYQQTPGQGLQFLFEYFSETQRNKGNFPGRFSGRQFSNSRSEMNVSTLELGDSALYLCASKTSGGVETQYFGPGTRLLVL.

DNA of the CDR3: TGTGCCAGCAGCTTAGTTGGGACAGGGGGGACTGAAGCTTTCTTT. Protein: CASSLVGTGGTEAFF. The V call is TRBV7-8, the J call TRBJ1-1; 11 bases align to TRBD1. The CDR3 consists of 15 residues. Germline V gives CDR1 SGHVS, CDR2 FQNEAQ. V lost 1 base and J lost 5; bases outside the gene matches: 3.

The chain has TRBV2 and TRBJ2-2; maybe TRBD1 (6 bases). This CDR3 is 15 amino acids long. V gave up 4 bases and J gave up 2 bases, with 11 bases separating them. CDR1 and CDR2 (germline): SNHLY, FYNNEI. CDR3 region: CASSGTVTNTGELFF. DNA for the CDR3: TGTGCCAGCAGTGGGACAGTGACTAACACCGGGGAGCTGTTTTTT. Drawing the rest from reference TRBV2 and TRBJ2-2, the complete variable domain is EPEVTQTPSHQVTQMGQEVILRCVPISNHLYFYWYRQILGQKVEFLVSFYNNEISEKSEIFDDQFSVERPDGSNFTLKIRSTKLEDSAMYFCASSGTVTNTGELFFGEGSRLTVL.

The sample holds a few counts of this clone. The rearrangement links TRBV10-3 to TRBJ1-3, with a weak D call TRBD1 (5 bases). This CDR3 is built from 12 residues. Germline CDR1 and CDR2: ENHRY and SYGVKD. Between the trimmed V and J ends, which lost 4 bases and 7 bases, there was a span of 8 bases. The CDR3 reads CAISGDVNTIYF. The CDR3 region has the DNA TGTGCCATCAGTGGGGACGTGAACACCATATATTTT.

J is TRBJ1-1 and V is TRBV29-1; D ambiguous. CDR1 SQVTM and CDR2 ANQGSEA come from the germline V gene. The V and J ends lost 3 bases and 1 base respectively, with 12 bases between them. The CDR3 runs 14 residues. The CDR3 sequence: CSVERTVGNTEAFF. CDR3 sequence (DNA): TGCAGCGTTGAGCGGACCGTGGGGAACACTGAAGCTTTCTTT.

CDR3 sequence: CSGGVTYEQYF. Written as DNA, the CDR3 is TGCAGTGGAGGGGTCACCTACGAGCAGTACTTC. The chain uses TRBV20-1 and TRBJ2-7; D possibly uses TRBD1 or TRBD2 (5 bases each). V was clipped by 7 bases and J by 2 bases, with 9 bases between them. The germline CDR1 and CDR2 sequences are DFQATT and SNEGSKA (reference sequence). The CDR3 is 11 residues long.

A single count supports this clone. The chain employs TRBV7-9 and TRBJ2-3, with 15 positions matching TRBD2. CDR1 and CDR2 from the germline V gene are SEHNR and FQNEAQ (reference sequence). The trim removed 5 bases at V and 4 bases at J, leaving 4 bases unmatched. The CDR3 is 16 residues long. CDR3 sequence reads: CASSVGLAGGADTQYF. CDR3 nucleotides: TGTGCCAGCAGCGTAGGACTAGCGGGAGGGGCAGATACGCAGTATTTT.

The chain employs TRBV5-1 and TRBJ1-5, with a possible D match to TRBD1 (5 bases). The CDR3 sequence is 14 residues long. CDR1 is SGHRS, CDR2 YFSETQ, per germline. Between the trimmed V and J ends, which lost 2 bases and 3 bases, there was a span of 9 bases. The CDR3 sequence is CASSFGGVNQPQHF. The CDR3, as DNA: TGCGCCAGCAGCTTCGGGGGAGTCAATCAGCCCCAGCATTTT.

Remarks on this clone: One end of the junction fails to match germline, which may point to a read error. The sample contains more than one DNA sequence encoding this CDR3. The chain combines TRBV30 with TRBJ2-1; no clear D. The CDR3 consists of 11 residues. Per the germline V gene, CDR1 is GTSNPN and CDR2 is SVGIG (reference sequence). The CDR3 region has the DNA TGTGCTTGGAGTGTATACAATGAGCAGTTCTTC. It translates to CAWSVYNEQFF.

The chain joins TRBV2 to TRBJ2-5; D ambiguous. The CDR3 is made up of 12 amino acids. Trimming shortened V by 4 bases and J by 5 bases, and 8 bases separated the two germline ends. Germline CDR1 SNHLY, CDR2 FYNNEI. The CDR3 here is CASSGMGETQYF. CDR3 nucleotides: TGTGCCAGCAGTGGGATGGGGGAGACCCAGTACTTC.

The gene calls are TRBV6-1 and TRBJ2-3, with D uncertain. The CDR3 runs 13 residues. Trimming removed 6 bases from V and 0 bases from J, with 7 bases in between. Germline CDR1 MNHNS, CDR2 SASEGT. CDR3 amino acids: CASRITSTDTQYF. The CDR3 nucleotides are TGTGCCAGCAGGATTACCAGCACAGATACGCAGTATTTT.

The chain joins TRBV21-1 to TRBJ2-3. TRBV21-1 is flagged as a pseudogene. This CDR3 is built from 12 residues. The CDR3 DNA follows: TGTGCCAGCAGTCCCCAGCCAGATACGCAGTATTTT. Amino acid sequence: CASSPQPDTQYF.

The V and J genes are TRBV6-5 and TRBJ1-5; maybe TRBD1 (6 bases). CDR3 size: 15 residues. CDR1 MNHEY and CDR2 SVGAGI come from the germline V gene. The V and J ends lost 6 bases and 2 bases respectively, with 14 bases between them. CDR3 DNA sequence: TGTGCCAGCAGCCCCAACAGGGCACGCAATCAGCCCCAGCATTTT. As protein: CASSPNRARNQPQHF.

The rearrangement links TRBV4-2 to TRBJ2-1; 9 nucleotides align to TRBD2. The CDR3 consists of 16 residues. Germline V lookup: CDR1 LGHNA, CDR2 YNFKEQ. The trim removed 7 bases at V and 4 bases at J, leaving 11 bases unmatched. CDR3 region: CASTYMGGRAYNEQFF. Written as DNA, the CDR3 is TGTGCCAGCACCTACATGGGCGGGAGGGCTTACAATGAGCAGTTCTTC.

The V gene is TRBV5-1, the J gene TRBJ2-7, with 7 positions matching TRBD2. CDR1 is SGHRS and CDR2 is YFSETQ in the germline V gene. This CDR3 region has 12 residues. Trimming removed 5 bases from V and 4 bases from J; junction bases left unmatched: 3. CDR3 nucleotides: TGCGCCAGCAGTCGGACTAGTTACGAGCAGTACTTC. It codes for CASSRTSYEQYF.

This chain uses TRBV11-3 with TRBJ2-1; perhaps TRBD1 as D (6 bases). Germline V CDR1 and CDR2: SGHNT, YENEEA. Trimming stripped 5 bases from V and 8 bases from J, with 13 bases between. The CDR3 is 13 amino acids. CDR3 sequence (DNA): TGTGCCAGCAGCCCGCCGGGACATGATGAGCAGTTCTTC. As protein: CASSPPGHDEQFF.